This TCR beta chain derives from a study of PD-L1 blockade in urothelial cancer. CDR3 length: 14 residues. V gave up 5 bases and J gave up 6 bases; unmatched junction bases: 8. Per germline, CDR1 SGHTA and CDR2 FQGNSA. The method was immunoSEQ multiplex PCR; TCRdb's version includes in-frame clones alone and lacks a portion of them. Seen here are 100,000 to 150,000 clones, 86% observed once, and the top ten hold around 2.4%. The time point: peripheral blood 6 weeks after treatment start. The sample in question was PBMCs, obtained around atezolizumab (anti-PD-L1) treatment. The clonotype originates from a man in his fifties with urothelial cancer. V gene TRBV7-2 combines with J gene TRBJ2-7; TRBD1 matches at 9 bases. The CDR3 DNA reads as TGTGCCAGCAGCAGAGGACAGGGGTTACGCGAGCAGTACTTC. This sequence encodes CASSRGQGLREQYF.